This T cell receptor (beta chain) is from a study of blood T cell repertoires in COVID-19. Study-wide background: Collection of acute and convalescent COVID-19 samples took place in the United States, Italy and Spain. T cells, B-cell-depleted T cells, or PBMCs supplied cDNA or gDNA.

The CDR3 covers 11 residues. Trimming shortened V by 7 bases and J by 3 bases, and 5 bases separated the two germline ends. This clone was observed a handful of times. Study processing details: Amplified reference gene primers provided the basis for estimating nucleated cell counts. This table comes from immunoSEQ multiplex PCR, and its TCRdb copy is limited to in-frame clones, with some not included. V and J calls and clone size come straight from that table; D and trimming were deduced from the DNA. This table holds over 200,000 clones, about nine tenths found once. The sequencing input was peripheral blood. V and J are TRBV12-3 or TRBV12-4 and TRBJ2-3; D unclear. The source of this sequence is a man older than 75 with acute or convalescent COVID-19. The CDR3 reads CASTYTDTQYF. CDR3 sequence (DNA): TGTGCCAGCACCTATACAGATACGCAGTATTTT.